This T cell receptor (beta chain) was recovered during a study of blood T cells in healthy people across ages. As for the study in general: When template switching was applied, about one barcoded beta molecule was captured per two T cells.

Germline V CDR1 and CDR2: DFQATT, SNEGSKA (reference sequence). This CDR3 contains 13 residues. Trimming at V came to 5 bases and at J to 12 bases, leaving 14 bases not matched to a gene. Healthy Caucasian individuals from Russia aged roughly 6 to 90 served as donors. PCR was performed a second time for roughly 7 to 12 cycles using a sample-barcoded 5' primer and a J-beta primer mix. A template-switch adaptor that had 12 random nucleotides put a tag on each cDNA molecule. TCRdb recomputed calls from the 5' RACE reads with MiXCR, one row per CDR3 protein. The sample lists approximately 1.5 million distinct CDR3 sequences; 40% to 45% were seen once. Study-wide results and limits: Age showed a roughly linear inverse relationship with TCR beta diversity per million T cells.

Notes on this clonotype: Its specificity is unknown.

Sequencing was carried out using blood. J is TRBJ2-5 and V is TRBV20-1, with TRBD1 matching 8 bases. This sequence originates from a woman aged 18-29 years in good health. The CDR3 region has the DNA TGCAGTGCTGACGCCGAGTACAGGGGGGTCGAGTACTTC. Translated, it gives CSADAEYRGVEYF.